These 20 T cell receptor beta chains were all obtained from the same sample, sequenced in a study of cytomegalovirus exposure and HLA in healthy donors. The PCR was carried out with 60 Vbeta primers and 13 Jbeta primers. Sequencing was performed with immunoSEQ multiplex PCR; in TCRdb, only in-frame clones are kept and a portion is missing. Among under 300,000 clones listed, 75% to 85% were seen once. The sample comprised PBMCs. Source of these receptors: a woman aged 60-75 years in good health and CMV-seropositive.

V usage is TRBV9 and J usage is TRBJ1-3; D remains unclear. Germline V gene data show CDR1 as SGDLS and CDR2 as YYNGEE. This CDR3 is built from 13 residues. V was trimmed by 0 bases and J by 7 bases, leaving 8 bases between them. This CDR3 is CASSVAGGNTIYF. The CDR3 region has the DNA TGTGCCAGCAGCGTAGCTGGCGGTAACACCATATATTTT.

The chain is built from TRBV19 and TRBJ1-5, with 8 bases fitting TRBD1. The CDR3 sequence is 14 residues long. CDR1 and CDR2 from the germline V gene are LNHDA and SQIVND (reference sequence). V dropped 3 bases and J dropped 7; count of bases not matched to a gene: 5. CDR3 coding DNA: TGTGCCAGTAGTATTCCAGGGGGCAGACAGCCCCAGCATTTT. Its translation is CASSIPGGRQPQHF.

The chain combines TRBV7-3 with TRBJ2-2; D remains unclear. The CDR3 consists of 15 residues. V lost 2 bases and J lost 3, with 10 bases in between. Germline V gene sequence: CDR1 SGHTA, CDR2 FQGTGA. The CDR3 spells CASSLLGGDTGELFF. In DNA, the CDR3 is TGTGCCAGCAGCTTATTGGGTGGAGACACCGGGGAGCTGTTTTTT.

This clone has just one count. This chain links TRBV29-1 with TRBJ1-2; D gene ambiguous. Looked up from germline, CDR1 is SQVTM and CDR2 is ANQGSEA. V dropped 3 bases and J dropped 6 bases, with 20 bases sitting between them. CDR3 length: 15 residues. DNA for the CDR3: TGCAGCGTTGACGGGAGGCTACTTCCTCCGGATGGCTACACCTTC. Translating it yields CSVDGRLLPPDGYTF.

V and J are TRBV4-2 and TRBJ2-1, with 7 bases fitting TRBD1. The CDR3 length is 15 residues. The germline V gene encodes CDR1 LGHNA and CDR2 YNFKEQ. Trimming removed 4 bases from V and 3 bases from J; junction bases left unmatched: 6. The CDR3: CASSPGTVDYNEQFF. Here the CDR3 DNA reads TGTGCCAGCAGCCCAGGGACAGTAGACTACAATGAGCAGTTCTTC.

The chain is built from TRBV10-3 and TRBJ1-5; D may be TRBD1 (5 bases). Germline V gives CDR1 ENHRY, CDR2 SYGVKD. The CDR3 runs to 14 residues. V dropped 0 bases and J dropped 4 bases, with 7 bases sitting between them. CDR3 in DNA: TGTGCCATCAGTGAGTCCGCAGGGAATCAGCCCCAGCATTTT. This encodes CAISESAGNQPQHF.

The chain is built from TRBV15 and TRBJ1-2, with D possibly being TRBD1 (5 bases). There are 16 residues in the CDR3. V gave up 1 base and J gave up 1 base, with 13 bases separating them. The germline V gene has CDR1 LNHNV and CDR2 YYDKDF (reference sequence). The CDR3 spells CATSRAQVPRNYGYTF. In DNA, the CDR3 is TGTGCCACCAGCAGAGCACAGGTCCCCCGTAACTATGGCTACACCTTC.

CDR3 DNA sequence: TGTGCCAGCAGTGAAGACAGGGGTGGTGAAGCTTTCTTT. Translation gives CASSEDRGGEAFF. The rearrangement links TRBV6-5 to TRBJ1-1; 8 nucleotides agree with TRBD1. Germline CDR1 and CDR2: MNHEY and SVGAGI. V was clipped by 5 bases and J by 7 bases; unmatched bases: 6. This CDR3 has 13 amino acids.

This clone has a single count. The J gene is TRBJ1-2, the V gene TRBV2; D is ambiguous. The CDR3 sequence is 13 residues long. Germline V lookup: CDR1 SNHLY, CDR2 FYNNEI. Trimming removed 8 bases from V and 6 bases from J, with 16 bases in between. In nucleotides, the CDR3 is TGTGCCAGCCACCCGGACGTCGGGAATGGCTACACCTTC. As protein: CASHPDVGNGYTF.

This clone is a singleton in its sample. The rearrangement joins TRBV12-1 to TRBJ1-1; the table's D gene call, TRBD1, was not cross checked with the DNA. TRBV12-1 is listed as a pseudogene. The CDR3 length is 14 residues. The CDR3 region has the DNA TGTGCCAGCAGCTTGAAAGGGGGGAACACTGAAGCTTTCTTT. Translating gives CASSLKGGNTEAFF.

As DNA, the CDR3 is TGTGCCACCAGCAGAGATGGTCAGTCGGGGGAAAAACTGTTTTTT. This codes for CATSRDGQSGEKLFF. The rearrangement uses TRBV15 and TRBJ1-4; no definite D call. The CDR3 runs 15 residues. Germline lookup yields CDR1 LNHNV and CDR2 YYDKDF (reference sequence). The ends were cut back, 0 bases at V and 8 bases at J, with 13 bases in the middle.

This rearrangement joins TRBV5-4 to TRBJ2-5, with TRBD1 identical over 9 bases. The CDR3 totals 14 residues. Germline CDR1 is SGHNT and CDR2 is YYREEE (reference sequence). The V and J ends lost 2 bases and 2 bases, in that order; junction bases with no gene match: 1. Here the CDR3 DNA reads TGTGCCAGCAGCTTACAGGGGGCTCAAGAGACCCAGTACTTC. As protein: CASSLQGAQETQYF.

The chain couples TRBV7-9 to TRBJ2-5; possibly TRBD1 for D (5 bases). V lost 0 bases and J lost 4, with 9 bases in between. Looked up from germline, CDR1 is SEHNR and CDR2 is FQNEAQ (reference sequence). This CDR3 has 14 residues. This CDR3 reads CASSLAAGRETQYF. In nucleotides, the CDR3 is TGTGCCAGCAGCTTAGCGGCAGGGCGAGAGACCCAGTACTTC.

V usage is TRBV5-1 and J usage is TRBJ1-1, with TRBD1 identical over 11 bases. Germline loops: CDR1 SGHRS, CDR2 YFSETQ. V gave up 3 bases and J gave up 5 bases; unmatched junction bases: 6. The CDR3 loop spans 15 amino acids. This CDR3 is CASSSRDRGWTEAFF. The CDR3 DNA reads TGCGCCAGCAGCTCGCGGGACAGGGGGTGGACTGAAGCTTTCTTT. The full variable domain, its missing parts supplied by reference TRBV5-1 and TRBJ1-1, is KAGVTQTPRYLIKTRGQQVTLSCSPISGHRSVSWYQQTPGQGLQFLFEYFSETQRNKGNFPGRFSGRQFSNSRSEMNVSTLELGDSALYLCASSSRDRGWTEAFFGQGTRLTVV.

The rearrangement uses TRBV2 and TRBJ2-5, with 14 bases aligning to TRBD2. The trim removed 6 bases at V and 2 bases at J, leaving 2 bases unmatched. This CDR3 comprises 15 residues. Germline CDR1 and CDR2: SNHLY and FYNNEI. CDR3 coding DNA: TGTGCCAGCAGGACTAGCGGGAGGGGGCAAGAGACCCAGTACTTC. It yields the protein CASRTSGRGQETQYF.

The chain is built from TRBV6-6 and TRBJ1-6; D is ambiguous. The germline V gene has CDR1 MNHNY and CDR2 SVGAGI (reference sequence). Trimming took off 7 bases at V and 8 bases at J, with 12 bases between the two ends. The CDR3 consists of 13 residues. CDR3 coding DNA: TGTGCCAGCATTTCCGCCGGGGATTCACCCCTCCACTTT. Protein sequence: CASISAGDSPLHF.

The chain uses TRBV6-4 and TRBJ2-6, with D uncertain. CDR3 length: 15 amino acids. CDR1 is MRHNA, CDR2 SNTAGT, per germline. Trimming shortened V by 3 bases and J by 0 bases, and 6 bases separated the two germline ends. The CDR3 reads CASSERSSGANVLTF. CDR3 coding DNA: TGTGCCAGCAGTGAGCGGAGCTCTGGGGCCAACGTCCTGACTTTC.

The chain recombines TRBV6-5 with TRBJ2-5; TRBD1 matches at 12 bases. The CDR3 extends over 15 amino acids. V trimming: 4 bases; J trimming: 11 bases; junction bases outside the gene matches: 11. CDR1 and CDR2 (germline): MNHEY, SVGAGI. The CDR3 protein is CASSFRDRGRREQYF. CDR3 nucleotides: TGTGCCAGCAGTTTCCGGGACAGGGGGCGAAGGGAGCAGTACTTC.

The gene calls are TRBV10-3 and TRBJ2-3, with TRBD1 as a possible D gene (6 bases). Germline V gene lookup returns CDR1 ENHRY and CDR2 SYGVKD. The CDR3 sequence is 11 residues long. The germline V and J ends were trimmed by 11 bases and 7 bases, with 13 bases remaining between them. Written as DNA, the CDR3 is TGTGCCTCGACAGGAGGATATACGCAGTATTTT. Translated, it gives CASTGGYTQYF.

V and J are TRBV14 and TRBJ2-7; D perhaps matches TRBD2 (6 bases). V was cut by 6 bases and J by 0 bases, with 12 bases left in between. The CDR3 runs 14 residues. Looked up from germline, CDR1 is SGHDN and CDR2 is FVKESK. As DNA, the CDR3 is TGTGCCAGCAGTCTCGGGCGGGACTCCTACGAGCAGTACTTC. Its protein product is CASSLGRDSYEQYF.